This TCR beta chain is drawn from a study of shared clonotypes between healthy human individuals. Study-wide context: CD4 naive and CD4 memory each took three plates per donor, while CD8 naive took two and CD8 memory one.

A remark on this clone: Its antigen is not known.

Sequencing used immunoSEQ multiplex PCR; TCRdb keeps in-frame clones, though not all of them. The sample lists about 700,000 clones, around 67% occurring once. The V end lost 3 bases, the J end lost 0 bases, and 9 bases lay between the germline ends. The CDR3 loop spans 15 amino acids. Germline assignment: CDR1 SEHNR and CDR2 FQNEAQ (reference sequence). Study-wide findings and caveats: Larger richness was generally estimated for naive than memory subsets.

The chain is built from TRBV7-9 and TRBJ1-3; TRBD1 might be the D (5 bases). Sequenced input: memory CD4+ T cells sorted from blood. Subset reported: CD45RA-negative fraction. This receptor was taken from a young woman in good health. The CDR3 loop is CASSFSGNSGNTIYF. The CDR3 DNA follows: TGTGCCAGCAGCTTTTCAGGGAACTCTGGAAACACCATATATTTT.